Described below is a single T cell receptor (beta chain) sequence and its context. Its antigen is undetermined. At one end the junction does not follow the germline gene, possibly because of a read error. These data belong to a study of blood T cells in healthy people across ages. Study outcomes and limitations: Estimates drawn from one million T cells were deemed to understate diversity. The recorded TCR beta diversity per million T cells decreased in a roughly linear manner with age. CMV status of donors was not determined, possibly confounding expanded clonotype changes.

Using a J-beta primer mix together with a sample-barcoded 5' primer, a second PCR was run for about 7 to 12 cycles. TCRdb ran MiXCR on the 5' RACE reads and lists one entry per CDR3 protein. The profile covers 1.5 million to 2 million distinct CDR3 sequences, with less than 50% appearing a single time and over 2% taken by the ten largest. This sequence originates from a woman aged 40 to 55 in good health. Sequencing was carried out using blood.

CDR3 loop: CASSPGGVGDMQYF. The CDR3 DNA reads as TGCGCCAGCAGCCCCGGCGGGGTTGGGGATATGCAGTATTTT. The chain couples TRBV5-1 to TRBJ2-3, with a tentative D call TRBD2 (6 bases). CDR1 is SGHRS, CDR2 YFSETQ, per germline. This CDR3 has 14 amino acids.